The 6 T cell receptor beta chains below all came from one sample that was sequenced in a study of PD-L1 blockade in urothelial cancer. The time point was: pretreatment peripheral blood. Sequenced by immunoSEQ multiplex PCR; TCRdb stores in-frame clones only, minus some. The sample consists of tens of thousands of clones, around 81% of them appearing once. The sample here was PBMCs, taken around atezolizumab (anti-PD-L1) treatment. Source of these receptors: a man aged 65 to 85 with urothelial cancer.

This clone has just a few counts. The CDR3 loop is CASSLGVGAGPETQYF. The CDR3 region has the DNA TGTGCCAGCAGCTTAGGCGTGGGGGCGGGCCCAGAGACCCAGTACTTC. The rearrangement links TRBV7-6 to TRBJ2-5, with D perhaps TRBD1 (6 bases). The germline gives CDR1 SGHVS, CDR2 FNYEAQ. Trimming shortened V by 1 base and J by 4 bases, and 16 bases separated the two germline ends. The CDR3 has 16 residues.

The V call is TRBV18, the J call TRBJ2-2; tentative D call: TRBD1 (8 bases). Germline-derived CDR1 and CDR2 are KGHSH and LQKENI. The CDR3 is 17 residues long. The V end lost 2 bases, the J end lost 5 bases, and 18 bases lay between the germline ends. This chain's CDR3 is CASSPSQRDRRTGELFF. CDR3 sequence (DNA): TGTGCCAGCTCACCATCACAGCGGGACAGGAGGACCGGGGAGCTGTTTTTT.

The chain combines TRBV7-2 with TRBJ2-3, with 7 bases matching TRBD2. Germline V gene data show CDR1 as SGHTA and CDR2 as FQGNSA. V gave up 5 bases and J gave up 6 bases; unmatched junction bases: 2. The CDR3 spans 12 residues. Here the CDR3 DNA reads TGTGCCAGCAGCCCCGGGGGGGATACGCAGTATTTT. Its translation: CASSPGGDTQYF.

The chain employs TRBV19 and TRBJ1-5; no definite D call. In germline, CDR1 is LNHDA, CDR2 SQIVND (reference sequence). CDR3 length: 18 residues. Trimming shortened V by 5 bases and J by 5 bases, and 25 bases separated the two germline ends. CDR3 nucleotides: TGTGCCAGTAGTCGAAGGACCAGCTCTTCGGGAGGTGATCAGCCCCAGCATTTT. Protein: CASSRRTSSSGGDQPQHF. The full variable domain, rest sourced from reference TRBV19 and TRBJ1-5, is DGGITQSPKYLFRKEGQNVTLSCEQNLNHDAMYWYRQDPGQGLRLIYYSQIVNDFQKGDIAEGYSVSREKKESFPLTVTSAQKNPTAFYLCASSRRTSSSGGDQPQHFGDGTRLSIL.

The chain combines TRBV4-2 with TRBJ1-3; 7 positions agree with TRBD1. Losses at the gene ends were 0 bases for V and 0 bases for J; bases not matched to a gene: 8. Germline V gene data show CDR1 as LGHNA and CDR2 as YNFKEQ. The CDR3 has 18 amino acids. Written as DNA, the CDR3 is TGTGCCAGCAGCCAAGACCCGACAGGGCGGCTCTCTGGAAACACCATATATTTT. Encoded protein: CASSQDPTGRLSGNTIYF.

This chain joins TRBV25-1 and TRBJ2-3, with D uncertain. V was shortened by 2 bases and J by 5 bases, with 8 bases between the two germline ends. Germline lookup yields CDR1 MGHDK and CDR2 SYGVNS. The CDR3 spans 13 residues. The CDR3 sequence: CASSEQLEDTQYF. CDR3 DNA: TGTGCCAGCAGTGAACAGCTAGAAGATACGCAGTATTTT.